Listed below are T cell receptor beta chains from one sample, sequenced in a study of blood T cell repertoires in COVID-19. Using immunoSEQ multiplex PCR, the repertoire was profiled, and TCRdb retains in-frame clones only, with some absent. The sample shows 70,000 or so clones, roughly nine tenths of them seen only once. The specimen was peripheral blood. The receptors come from a man between 50 and 59 years old with acute or convalescent COVID-19. Each CDR3 is given with its conserved first and last residue. The order of the fields is clone size, V gene, D gene, CDR3 length, J gene, CDR3 protein, CDR3 DNA. D genes are given only for firm matches. For some rows the clone size is stated as once, few or many, or as a class when expanded; others skip it.

clone_size: -
v_call: TRBV27
d_call: TRBD2
cdr3_length: 19
j_call: TRBJ2-7
cdr3_aa: CASSSRKGLAGGWRYEQYF
cdr3_nt: TGTGCCAGCAGTTCAAGGAAAGGACTAGCGGGAGGTTGGAGGTACGAGCAGTACTTC

clone_size: -
v_call: TRBV30
d_call: -
cdr3_length: 15
j_call: TRBJ2-5
cdr3_aa: CAWSEEEPIQETQYF
cdr3_nt: TGTGCCTGGAGCGAAGAGGAACCGATACAAGAGACCCAGTACTTC

clone_size: -
v_call: TRBV28
d_call: -
cdr3_length: 14
j_call: TRBJ1-5
cdr3_aa: CASSRRGSNQPQHF
cdr3_nt: TGTGCCAGCAGCCGCAGGGGTAGCAATCAGCCCCAGCATTTT

clone_size: -
v_call: TRBV19
d_call: TRBD1
cdr3_length: 15
j_call: TRBJ1-5
cdr3_aa: CASRQGDSSNQPQHF
cdr3_nt: TGTGCCAGTAGGCAGGGGGACAGTAGCAATCAGCCCCAGCATTTT

clone_size: -
v_call: TRBV23-1
d_call: -
cdr3_length: 14
j_call: TRBJ2-1
cdr3_aa: CASSHPQGCNEQFF
cdr3_nt: TGCGCCAGCAGTCATCCCCAGGGATGCAATGAGCAGTTCTTC

clone_size: -
v_call: TRBV7-2
d_call: -
cdr3_length: 15
j_call: TRBJ1-5
cdr3_aa: CASSLAGTPYQPQHF
cdr3_nt: TGTGCCAGCAGCTTAGCAGGGACACCGTATCAGCCCCAGCATTTT

clone_size: -
v_call: TRBV27
d_call: -
cdr3_length: 15
j_call: TRBJ2-3
cdr3_aa: CASSFWGEATDTQYF
cdr3_nt: TGTGCCAGCAGTTTTTGGGGCGAAGCCACAGATACGCAGTATTTT

clone_size: -
v_call: TRBV28
d_call: -
cdr3_length: 17
j_call: TRBJ1-3
cdr3_aa: CASSVGGSGNSGNTIYF
cdr3_nt: TGTGCCAGCAGTGTCGGTGGGTCAGGCAACTCTGGAAACACCATATATTTT

clone_size: -
v_call: TRBV5-1
d_call: TRBD1
cdr3_length: 14
j_call: TRBJ1-4
cdr3_aa: CASRPGTGAEKLFF
cdr3_nt: TGCGCCAGCAGGCCCGGGACAGGGGCAGAAAAACTGTTTTTT

clone_size: -
v_call: TRBV10-3
d_call: TRBD1
cdr3_length: 15
j_call: TRBJ1-6
cdr3_aa: CAISPGGGDRTPLHF
cdr3_nt: TGTGCCATCAGTCCCGGGGGCGGGGACAGGACACCCCTCCACTTT

clone_size: -
v_call: TRBV15
d_call: TRBD1
cdr3_length: 18
j_call: TRBJ2-2
cdr3_aa: CATSRDDLDRANTGELFF
cdr3_nt: TGTGCCACCAGCAGAGATGACCTGGACAGGGCGAACACCGGGGAGCTGTTTTTT

clone_size: -
v_call: TRBV7-8
d_call: -
cdr3_length: 15
j_call: TRBJ2-3
cdr3_aa: CASSLVATSTDTQYF
cdr3_nt: TGTGCCAGCAGCTTAGTTGCCACTAGCACAGATACGCAGTATTTT

clone_size: -
v_call: TRBV6-2/TRBV6-3
d_call: TRBD1
cdr3_length: 14
j_call: TRBJ1-1
cdr3_aa: CASSFRGRNTEAFF
cdr3_nt: TGTGCCAGCAGTTTCAGGGGGCGGAACACTGAAGCTTTCTTT

clone_size: -
v_call: TRBV7-3
d_call: -
cdr3_length: 13
j_call: TRBJ1-2
cdr3_aa: CASSLYRVEGYTF
cdr3_nt: TGTGCCAGCAGCTTATACAGGGTCGAAGGCTACACCTTC

clone_size: -
v_call: TRBV30
d_call: TRBD2
cdr3_length: 14
j_call: TRBJ2-4
cdr3_aa: CAWSDGTSGNIQYF
cdr3_nt: TGTGCCTGGAGTGACGGGACTAGCGGGAACATTCAGTACTTC

clone_size: once
v_call: TRBV7-9
d_call: -
cdr3_length: 14
j_call: TRBJ2-7
cdr3_aa: CASSSRGSSYEQYF
cdr3_nt: TGTGCCAGCAGCTCTAGGGGGAGCTCCTACGAGCAGTACTTC

clone_size: -
v_call: TRBV7-6
d_call: -
cdr3_length: 11
j_call: TRBJ2-7
cdr3_aa: CASSFSYEQYF
cdr3_nt: TGTGCCAGCAGCTTCTCTTACGAGCAGTACTTC

clone_size: -
v_call: TRBV6-2/TRBV6-3
d_call: TRBD2
cdr3_length: 18
j_call: TRBJ2-3
cdr3_aa: CASSYPSRRGDCTDTQYF
cdr3_nt: TGTGCCAGCAGTTACCCGAGTCGTCGGGGGGATTGCACAGATACGCAGTATTTT

clone_size: -
v_call: TRBV7-9
d_call: TRBD2
cdr3_length: 15
j_call: TRBJ2-1
cdr3_aa: CASRHVSGRANEQFF
cdr3_nt: TGTGCCAGCAGACACGTTAGCGGGAGGGCCAATGAGCAGTTCTTC

clone_size: -
v_call: TRBV5-4
d_call: -
cdr3_length: 12
j_call: TRBJ2-1
cdr3_aa: CASSLLRGEQFF
cdr3_nt: TGTGCCAGCAGCTTGTTAAGGGGTGAGCAGTTCTTC

clone_size: -
v_call: TRBV10-3
d_call: -
cdr3_length: 13
j_call: TRBJ1-2
cdr3_aa: CAISGGGRPGYTF
cdr3_nt: TGTGCCATCAGTGGGGGGGGTCGGCCTGGCTACACCTTC

clone_size: -
v_call: TRBV28
d_call: -
cdr3_length: 11
j_call: TRBJ1-2
cdr3_aa: CAILVNYGYTF
cdr3_nt: TGTGCCATCCTCGTTAACTATGGCTACACCTTC

clone_size: -
v_call: TRBV6-5
d_call: TRBD1
cdr3_length: 14
j_call: TRBJ2-1
cdr3_aa: CASSRDRGDNEQFF
cdr3_nt: TGTGCCAGCAGCCGGGACAGGGGAGACAATGAGCAGTTCTTC

clone_size: -
v_call: TRBV3-1/TRBV3-2
d_call: TRBD2
cdr3_length: 17
j_call: TRBJ2-2
cdr3_aa: CASSPGGRGENTGELFF
cdr3_nt: TGTGCCAGCAGCCCTGGGGGACGGGGGGAGAACACCGGGGAGCTGTTTTTT

clone_size: -
v_call: TRBV7-8
d_call: TRBD1
cdr3_length: 13
j_call: TRBJ1-2
cdr3_aa: CASSSDRGNGYTF
cdr3_nt: TGTGCCAGCAGCTCCGACAGGGGGAATGGCTACACCTTC

clone_size: -
v_call: TRBV6-5
d_call: TRBD1
cdr3_length: 14
j_call: TRBJ1-6
cdr3_aa: CASRRTGDNSPLHF
cdr3_nt: TGTGCCAGCAGGAGGACAGGGGATAATTCACCCCTCCACTTT

clone_size: -
v_call: TRBV6-5
d_call: -
cdr3_length: 15
j_call: TRBJ2-3
cdr3_aa: CASALPGRRVDTQYF
cdr3_nt: TGTGCCAGTGCCCTACCCGGCAGGCGGGTAGATACGCAGTATTTT

clone_size: -
v_call: TRBV5-1
d_call: TRBD1
cdr3_length: 17
j_call: TRBJ2-7
cdr3_aa: CASSLAFTGTGGYEQYF
cdr3_nt: TGCGCCAGCAGCTTGGCCTTTACCGGGACAGGGGGGTACGAGCAGTACTTC

clone_size: -
v_call: TRBV27
d_call: -
cdr3_length: 19
j_call: TRBJ2-6
cdr3_aa: CASSSFRTDLSGGANVLTF
cdr3_nt: TGTGCCAGCAGTTCCTTCCGTACCGACCTATCGGGTGGGGCCAACGTCCTGACTTTC

clone_size: -
v_call: TRBV2
d_call: -
cdr3_length: 14
j_call: TRBJ1-5
cdr3_aa: CASSDSQGYQPQHF
cdr3_nt: TGTGCCAGCAGTGACTCTCAGGGGTATCAGCCCCAGCATTTT

clone_size: -
v_call: TRBV9
d_call: -
cdr3_length: 15
j_call: TRBJ2-1
cdr3_aa: CASSVGGENYNEQFF
cdr3_nt: TGTGCCAGCAGCGTAGGGGGGGAGAATTACAATGAGCAGTTCTTC

clone_size: -
v_call: TRBV7-6
d_call: TRBD2
cdr3_length: 15
j_call: TRBJ2-4
cdr3_aa: CASSPMGGAKNIQYF
cdr3_nt: TGTGCCAGCAGCCCCATGGGAGGGGCCAAAAACATTCAGTACTTC

clone_size: -
v_call: TRBV12-1
d_call: -
cdr3_length: 16
j_call: TRBJ1-1
cdr3_aa: CASSFYWRLMNTEAFF
cdr3_nt: TGTGCCAGCAGCTTTTACTGGAGGTTAATGAACACTGAAGCTTTCTTT

clone_size: -
v_call: TRBV5-4
d_call: TRBD2
cdr3_length: 15
j_call: TRBJ2-1
cdr3_aa: CASTRSLAGANEQFF
cdr3_nt: TGTGCCAGCACCCGGTCACTAGCGGGGGCCAATGAGCAGTTCTTC

clone_size: -
v_call: TRBV5-1
d_call: -
cdr3_length: 17
j_call: TRBJ2-1
cdr3_aa: CASSLETLVRSYNEQFF
cdr3_nt: TGCGCCAGCAGCCTAGAAACACTAGTTCGTTCTTACAATGAGCAGTTCTTC

clone_size: -
v_call: TRBV25-1
d_call: TRBD2
cdr3_length: 18
j_call: TRBJ2-3
cdr3_aa: CASSPPEVAGDRTDTQYF
cdr3_nt: TGTGCCAGCAGCCCCCCCGAGGTAGCGGGAGATCGGACAGATACGCAGTATTTT

clone_size: once
v_call: TRBV11-2
d_call: TRBD1
cdr3_length: 16
j_call: TRBJ1-4
cdr3_aa: CASSRGQGATNEKLFF
cdr3_nt: TGTGCCAGCAGCAGAGGACAGGGCGCAACTAATGAAAAACTGTTTTTT

clone_size: -
v_call: TRBV29-1
d_call: TRBD1
cdr3_length: 15
j_call: TRBJ1-1
cdr3_aa: CSVVGETGKNTEAFF
cdr3_nt: TGCAGCGTTGTAGGGGAGACAGGGAAGAACACTGAAGCTTTCTTT

clone_size: few
v_call: TRBV4-2
d_call: -
cdr3_length: 15
j_call: TRBJ2-1
cdr3_aa: CASSQEGRGDNEQFF
cdr3_nt: TGTGCCAGCAGCCAAGAGGGGCGGGGAGACAATGAGCAGTTCTTC

clone_size: -
v_call: TRBV6-6
d_call: -
cdr3_length: 11
j_call: TRBJ2-1
cdr3_aa: CASSYSYEQFF
cdr3_nt: TGTGCCAGCAGTTACTCCTATGAGCAGTTCTTC

clone_size: once
v_call: TRBV15
d_call: -
cdr3_length: 16
j_call: TRBJ1-3
cdr3_aa: CATSRRTGTSGNTIYF
cdr3_nt: TGTGCCACCAGCAGACGCACCGGGACATCGGGAAACACCATATATTTT

clone_size: -
v_call: TRBV7-2
d_call: -
cdr3_length: 18
j_call: TRBJ1-3
cdr3_aa: CASSSTKFTGRSGNTIYF
cdr3_nt: TGTGCCAGCAGCTCGACGAAATTCACAGGACGCTCTGGAAACACCATATATTTT

clone_size: -
v_call: TRBV9
d_call: TRBD1
cdr3_length: 14
j_call: TRBJ1-6
cdr3_aa: CASSLGQYNSPLHF
cdr3_nt: TGTGCCAGCAGCCTGGGACAGTATAATTCACCCCTCCACTTT

clone_size: -
v_call: TRBV27
d_call: -
cdr3_length: 16
j_call: TRBJ1-1
cdr3_aa: CASSLSGLFRTTEAFF
cdr3_nt: TGTGCCAGCAGTTTATCCGGACTATTTAGGACCACTGAAGCTTTCTTT

clone_size: few
v_call: TRBV5-1
d_call: -
cdr3_length: 13
j_call: TRBJ1-1
cdr3_aa: CATRDSMNTEAFF
cdr3_nt: TGCGCCACCCGGGACTCAATGAACACTGAAGCTTTCTTT

clone_size: -
v_call: TRBV5-1
d_call: -
cdr3_length: 17
j_call: TRBJ2-1
cdr3_aa: CASSLMSGALVGNEQFF
cdr3_nt: TGCGCCAGCAGCTTGATGTCAGGGGCCCTCGTGGGGAATGAGCAGTTCTTC

clone_size: -
v_call: TRBV27
d_call: -
cdr3_length: 14
j_call: TRBJ2-7
cdr3_aa: CASSFVPSSYEQYF
cdr3_nt: TGTGCCAGCAGTTTTGTCCCGAGCTCCTACGAGCAGTACTTC

clone_size: once
v_call: TRBV14
d_call: -
cdr3_length: 13
j_call: TRBJ2-6
cdr3_aa: CASSITGANVLTF
cdr3_nt: TGTGCCAGCAGCATAACTGGGGCCAACGTCCTGACTTTC

clone_size: -
v_call: TRBV19
d_call: TRBD1
cdr3_length: 14
j_call: TRBJ2-5
cdr3_aa: CASSDSTGGETQYF
cdr3_nt: TGTGCCAGTAGTGACTCGACAGGGGGAGAGACCCAGTACTTC

clone_size: -
v_call: TRBV28
d_call: -
cdr3_length: 14
j_call: TRBJ1-2
cdr3_aa: CASRGNAPGGGYTF
cdr3_nt: TGTGCCAGCAGGGGGAACGCCCCGGGAGGCGGCTACACCTTC

clone_size: once
v_call: TRBV28
d_call: -
cdr3_length: 15
j_call: TRBJ1-2
cdr3_aa: CASSFIRAGNYGYTF
cdr3_nt: TGTGCCAGCAGTTTCATTCGGGCAGGGAACTATGGCTACACCTTC

clone_size: once
v_call: TRBV9
d_call: TRBD2
cdr3_length: 14
j_call: TRBJ2-3
cdr3_aa: CASSVGLASDTQYF
cdr3_nt: TGTGCCAGCAGCGTAGGACTAGCGTCTGATACGCAGTATTTT

clone_size: -
v_call: TRBV19
d_call: -
cdr3_length: 12
j_call: TRBJ1-5
cdr3_aa: CASSGGGQPQHF
cdr3_nt: TGTGCCAGTAGCGGGGGAGGCCAGCCCCAGCATTTT

clone_size: -
v_call: TRBV28
d_call: -
cdr3_length: 12
j_call: TRBJ2-7
cdr3_aa: CASGRYSYEQYF
cdr3_nt: TGTGCCAGCGGCCGATACTCCTACGAGCAGTACTTC

clone_size: once
v_call: TRBV6-5
d_call: -
cdr3_length: 15
j_call: TRBJ1-4
cdr3_aa: CASSPRGTTNEKLFF
cdr3_nt: TGTGCCAGCAGTCCTCGGGGAACTACTAATGAAAAACTGTTTTTT